Listed below are T cell receptor beta chains from one sample, sequenced in a study of blood T cells in healthy people across ages. TCRdb passed the 5' RACE reads through MiXCR, listing each CDR3 protein once. Counted here are approximately 580,000 distinct CDR3 sequences, under 30% occurring once; the ten biggest clones make up around 10%. This same sample was also part of a study on T cells of mothers and their children.

Sequenced input: blood. These receptor sequences come from a boy younger than 18 in good health. CDR3s include the opening cysteine and the closing phenylalanine or tryptophan.

v_call	j_call	cdr3_aa
TRBV7-6	TRBJ2-5	CASSLRTSGRPLQETQYF
TRBV20-1	TRBJ2-1	CSARLWDRESYNEQFF
TRBV7-9	TRBJ2-1	CASTSVVGVVRDEQFF
TRBV7-9	TRBJ1-4	CASSLATDNEKLFF
TRBV2	TRBJ2-1	CASSARSGIPSYNEQFF
TRBV6-1	TRBJ1-5	CASRGGFQPQHF
TRBV7-9	TRBJ2-5	CASSVGTGGWETQYF
TRBV7-8	TRBJ2-3	CASSDGGGTDTQYF
TRBV24-1	TRBJ2-1	CATSDRTGMNEQFF
TRBV7-2	TRBJ1-2	CASSQTPPSGGGYTF
TRBV7-8	TRBJ1-5	CASSLGRGGMGQPQHF
TRBV12-3/TRBV12-4	TRBJ2-1	CASSSLLAVSSYNEQFF
TRBV6-4	TRBJ2-2	CASEGTFGELFF
TRBV27	TRBJ2-5	CASSPLGGGMEFF
TRBV6-5	TRBJ1-1	CASRSGGGTEAFF
TRBV20-1	TRBJ2-6	CSARDQRDRVIAGANVLTF
TRBV7-2	TRBJ2-2	CASIPGPQGAGGGELFF
TRBV20-1	TRBJ1-1	CSARSQKTEAFF
TRBV6-6	TRBJ2-1	CASSVGLAGLYNEQFF
TRBV2	-	CASSEWREGSYEQYF
TRBV6-2/TRBV6-3	TRBJ2-5	CASSYLGGLADWYQETQYF
TRBV7-2	-	CASSWASGRGYEQYF
TRBV7-6	TRBJ2-7	CASSSLSGVGSYEQYF
TRBV6-4	TRBJ2-2	CASSRQYSTGELFF
TRBV28	TRBJ1-4	CASRSRDSVNEKLFF
TRBV28	-	CASSPDRTYYEQYF
TRBV20-1	TRBJ1-1	CSALGGDTEAFF
TRBV6-5	TRBJ2-7	CASSYDRGGYEQYF
TRBV1	TRBJ2-5	CTSSQAPSVLQETQYF
TRBV6-5	TRBJ2-1	CASSYSGQGGNEQFF
TRBV5-1	TRBJ1-2	CASSLGRPTNYGYTF
TRBV6-2/TRBV6-3	-	CASSRLDRGRSNYEQYF
TRBV10-3	TRBJ2-1	CAIKSEPTYNEQFF
TRBV7-9	TRBJ2-3	CASSLWTSGSTDTQYF
TRBV5-1	TRBJ1-1	CASSLGAGGNTEAFF
TRBV7-7	TRBJ2-1	CASSLSGAGYNEQFF
TRBV7-2	TRBJ2-2	CASSNSGLNTGELFF
TRBV9	TRBJ2-3	CASSVTGTSFPSTDTQYF
TRBV7-3	TRBJ2-2	CASSGSGTHTSNTGELFF
TRBV11-3	TRBJ2-5	CASSTGQAGQETQYF
TRBV2	-	CASSSQGQGADEQYF
TRBV6-5	TRBJ2-7	CASSYSGAVLRGYEQYF
TRBV20-1	TRBJ2-7	CSASREPARLDEQYF
TRBV18	TRBJ2-5	CASSPGRTGETQYF
TRBV5-5	-	CASSLRTGTDLYEQYF
TRBV7-2	TRBJ2-7	CASSLASGGGPYEQYF
TRBV24-1	TRBJ2-6	CATSDSNRDSEDSGANVLTF
TRBV7-2	TRBJ2-1	CASSSYRGAYNEQFF
TRBV14	TRBJ2-5	CASSQDQLAGTQYF
TRBV7-3	TRBJ2-5	CASSPKLAGGVNERFF